This passage covers 25 T cell receptor beta chains from one sample sequenced in a study of CD8 T cells in Susac syndrome. An input of roughly 0.45 to 1 ug of RNA was subjected to reverse transcription using random hexamers. Each CDR3 protein is one row after TCRdb ran MiXCR on the immunoSEQ multiplex PCR reads. The sample gives under 200,000 distinct CDR3 sequences, under 95% of which show up once; about 0.1% is in the top ten. The sample taken for sequencing was CD4+ T cells from PBMCs. Receptors originate from a human donor in good health.

V gene TRBV5-6 combines with J gene TRBJ2-4; 7 bases line up with TRBD1. Trimming at V came to 3 bases and at J to 8 bases, leaving 2 bases not matched to a gene. This CDR3 is built from 12 residues. CDR1 is SGHDT, CDR2 YYEEEE, per germline. CDR3 region: CASSSDRDIQYF. The DNA for the CDR3 is TGTGCCAGCAGCTCCGACAGGGACATTCAGTACTTC.

The V and J genes are TRBV29-1 and TRBJ2-6, with D unclear. Germline-derived CDR1 and CDR2 are SQVTM and ANQGSEA. CDR3 length equals 14 residues. Deletions cut 2 bases from V and 0 bases from J, with 5 bases between. The CDR3 DNA follows: TGCAGCGTTGAAACCCGCTCTGGGGCCAACGTCCTGACTTTC. It is translated as CSVETRSGANVLTF.

The J gene is TRBJ1-6, the V gene TRBV5-6, with D hard to call. The V end was cut by 4 bases, the J end by 8 bases, with 22 bases between. Germline assignment: CDR1 SGHDT and CDR2 YYEEEE. The CDR3 length is 17 residues. The CDR3 DNA is TGTGCCAGCAGCACTGGACTGGGCTCCTCCTTTTATTCACCCCTCCACTTT. Its protein product is CASSTGLGSSFYSPLHF.

This chain joins TRBV11-2 and TRBJ1-2, with 7 nucleotides matching TRBD1. The CDR3 consists of 17 residues. The germline V gene encodes CDR1 SGHAT and CDR2 FQNNGV. The junction had 16 bases not matched to a gene; V was cut back by 5 bases and J by 4 bases. As DNA, the CDR3 is TGTGCCAGCAGCCGTGAACAGGGGCGCGCCGGAGGCTATGGCTACACCTTC. Its translation: CASSREQGRAGGYGYTF.

This sequence joins TRBV5-1 and TRBJ1-1; D is undetermined. Germline loops: CDR1 SGHRS, CDR2 YFSETQ. CDR3 length: 14 amino acids. V shed 4 bases and J shed 1 base, with 11 bases lying between them. CDR3 loop: CASSTKSQNTEAFF. CDR3 DNA: TGCGCCAGCAGCACAAAGAGTCAGAACACTGAAGCTTTCTTT.

The gene calls are TRBV15 and TRBJ1-3, with D hard to call. The CDR3 consists of 17 residues. V was trimmed by 1 base and J by 0 bases, leaving 13 bases between them. Germline assignment: CDR1 LNHNV and CDR2 YYDKDF (reference sequence). The CDR3 is CATSRVSQLISGNTIYF. The CDR3 DNA follows: TGTGCCACCAGCAGAGTTTCACAACTTATCTCTGGAAACACCATATATTTT.

The rearrangement joins TRBV27 to TRBJ2-3; 7 bases map to TRBD2. The CDR3 has 15 amino acids. The V gene end was trimmed by 3 bases and the J gene end by 4 bases; junction bases not matched to a gene: 7. Looked up from germline, CDR1 is MNHEY and CDR2 is SMNVEV (reference sequence). Here the CDR3 DNA reads TGTGCCAGCAGTTTGAGGCGGGGGAATTCAGATACGCAGTATTTT. Protein: CASSLRRGNSDTQYF.

This chain joins TRBV28 and TRBJ2-3; 8 nucleotides line up with TRBD1. Germline loops: CDR1 MDHEN, CDR2 SYDVKM. The length of the CDR3 is 15 residues. V shed 5 bases and J 1 base; nucleotides not matched to a gene: 5. The CDR3 reads CASSAPGQGTDTQYF. CDR3 coding DNA: TGTGCCAGCAGTGCACCGGGACAGGGCACAGATACGCAGTATTTT.

The chain uses TRBV29-1 and TRBJ1-1; D may be TRBD1 (6 bases). Germline V gene sequence: CDR1 SQVTM, CDR2 ANQGSEA. Trimming removed 6 bases from V and 4 bases from J, with 9 bases in between. The CDR3 sequence is 11 residues long. The chain's CDR3 is CSVQGGTEAFF. The CDR3 region has the DNA TGCAGCGTCCAAGGGGGCACTGAAGCTTTCTTT.

The CDR3 DNA reads TGCAGTGCTGAAGAATCCGGGACTAGCGGGGGAGACCCTACAGATACGCAGTATTTT. Translating gives CSAEESGTSGGDPTDTQYF. This chain joins TRBV20-1 and TRBJ2-3; TRBD2 matches at 14 bases. Germline CDR1 is DFQATT and CDR2 is SNEGSKA (reference sequence). The CDR3 is 19 amino acids. V trimming: 5 bases; J trimming: 3 bases; junction bases outside the gene matches: 16.

CDR3 sequence (DNA): TGTGCCAGCAGCCGCGAGAGGGGCTATGAAGCTTTCTTT. It is translated as CASSRERGYEAFF. The chain couples TRBV7-9 to TRBJ1-1; weak D call: TRBD1 (5 bases). V lost 5 bases and J lost 7, with 14 bases in between. The V gene's germline CDR1 is SEHNR and CDR2 FQNEAQ (reference sequence). The CDR3 runs to 13 residues.

A few counts support this clonotype. CDR3: CASSQDGASTDTQYF. DNA of the CDR3: TGTGCCAGCAGCCAAGATGGGGCGAGCACAGATACGCAGTATTTT. V and J are TRBV4-2 and TRBJ2-3, with D possibly matching TRBD1 (5 bases). Germline V gene lookup returns CDR1 LGHNA and CDR2 YNFKEQ. V was cut by 0 bases and J by 0 bases, with 7 bases left in between. The CDR3 runs to 15 residues.

The chain combines TRBV15 with TRBJ1-2, with a tentative D call TRBD1 (6 bases). Between the trimmed V and J ends, which lost 1 base and 7 bases, there was a span of 16 bases. CDR3 length: 15 residues. CDR1 is LNHNV and CDR2 is YYDKDF in the germline V gene (reference sequence). CDR3 sequence: CATSRVETGSSGYTF. CDR3 sequence (DNA): TGTGCCACCAGCAGAGTGGAGACAGGAAGCAGTGGCTACACCTTC.

The rearrangement joins TRBV30 to TRBJ1-5; D gene uncertain. The ends were cut back, 5 bases at V and 0 bases at J, with 8 bases in the middle. CDR1 is GTSNPN and CDR2 is SVGIG in the germline V gene (reference sequence). The CDR3 loop spans 13 amino acids. The CDR3 DNA follows: TGTGCCTGGTCGGCAGGTAGCAATCAGCCCCAGCATTTT. This translates into CAWSAGSNQPQHF.

V usage is TRBV9 and J usage is TRBJ1-6, with D hard to call. The CDR3 contains 14 residues. Germline V gene lookup returns CDR1 SGDLS and CDR2 YYNGEE. With 4 bases removed from V and 7 bases from J, the gap between germline ends came to 12 bases. The CDR3 nucleotides read TGTGCCAGCAGCTTACGATTTAACAATTCACCCCTCCACTTT. Protein sequence: CASSLRFNNSPLHF.

The chain combines TRBV29-1 with TRBJ2-5; TRBD2 is a possible D gene (5 bases). From germline, CDR1 is SQVTM and CDR2 ANQGSEA. Trimming stripped 7 bases from V and 2 bases from J, with 11 bases between. The CDR3 contains 12 residues. The CDR3 protein is CSARRTQETQYF. The DNA for the CDR3 is TGCAGCGCCAGACGGACTCAAGAGACCCAGTACTTC.

CDR3: CASSGRIVSGVRTQYF. The CDR3 nucleotides read TGTGCCAGCAGCGGCCGGATTGTTAGCGGGGTTCGGACCCAGTACTTC. This chain uses TRBV7-2 with TRBJ2-5; 8 nucleotides align to TRBD2. Germline loops: CDR1 SGHTA, CDR2 FQGNSA. This CDR3 spans 16 amino acids. With 5 bases clipped from V and 7 bases from J, the junction kept 15 bases outside the gene matches.

The rearrangement uses TRBV20-1 and TRBJ1-1, with a possible D match to TRBD1 (5 bases). V was pared by 1 base and J by 1 base, with 13 bases between. The CDR3 covers 15 residues. From germline, CDR1 is DFQATT and CDR2 SNEGSKA (reference sequence). DNA for the CDR3: TGCAGTGCTAGAGCCAGCAGGGCAGGGAACACTGAAGCTTTCTTT. Amino acids: CSARASRAGNTEAFF.

V usage is TRBV5-1 and J usage is TRBJ2-5; TRBD1 agrees at 7 bases. CDR1 is SGHRS, CDR2 YFSETQ, per germline. The CDR3 is made up of 14 amino acids. V lost 1 base, J lost 5 bases, and 5 bases stayed unmatched. The CDR3 loop reads CASSLSQGLETQYF. For the CDR3, the DNA is TGCGCCAGCAGCTTGTCACAGGGGCTTGAGACCCAGTACTTC.

This chain links TRBV25-1 with TRBJ2-5; D gene unclear. In germline, CDR1 is MGHDK, CDR2 SYGVNS. Trimming stripped 0 bases from V and 5 bases from J, with 7 bases between. This CDR3 contains 13 residues. The CDR3 is CASSEYSVETQYF. The CDR3 DNA sequence: TGTGCCAGCAGTGAATACAGCGTGGAGACCCAGTACTTC.

The chain couples TRBV7-2 to TRBJ1-2; D ambiguous. There are 13 residues in the CDR3. Between the trimmed V and J ends, which lost 2 bases and 1 base, there was a span of 5 bases. Germline V lookup: CDR1 SGHTA, CDR2 FQGNSA. CDR3 sequence: CASSLTSNYGYTF. The CDR3 DNA reads TGTGCCAGCAGCTTAACCAGTAACTATGGCTACACCTTC. The entire variable domain, with the rest obtained from reference TRBV7-2 and TRBJ1-2, is as follows: GAGVSQSPSNKVTEKGKDVELRCDPISGHTALYWYRQSLGQGLEFLIYFQGNSAPDKSGLPSDRFSAERTGGSVSTLTIQRTQQEDSAVYLCASSLTSNYGYTFGSGTRLTVV.

This clonotype was seen a single time. This chain connects TRBV7-8 to TRBJ1-2; no firm D call. Germline V lookup: CDR1 SGHVS, CDR2 FQNEAQ. The CDR3 runs to 15 residues. Trimming shortened V by 6 bases and J by 0 bases, and 14 bases separated the two germline ends. This CDR3 is CASSRAPNANYGYTF. The DNA for the CDR3 is TGTGCCAGCAGTCGGGCCCCAAACGCTAACTATGGCTACACCTTC.

V usage is TRBV19 and J usage is TRBJ2-2; TRBD1 might be the D (6 bases). Deletions cut 4 bases from V and 7 bases from J, with 13 bases between. Germline V lookup: CDR1 LNHDA, CDR2 SQIVND (reference sequence). The CDR3 is made up of 14 amino acids. CDR3 sequence (DNA): TGTGCCAGTAGTAGTGGGGGCTTTTTCGGGGAGCTGTTTTTT. Residues: CASSSGGFFGELFF.

This chain links TRBV5-1 with TRBJ2-2; 8 positions match TRBD2. V shed 2 bases and J 2 bases; nucleotides not matched to a gene: 11. The CDR3 spans 18 residues. CDR1 is SGHRS, CDR2 YFSETQ, per germline. CDR3 region: CASSLIPSGGLNTGELFF. The DNA for the CDR3 is TGCGCCAGCAGCTTAATTCCAAGCGGGGGTCTAAACACCGGGGAGCTGTTTTTT.

The chain has TRBV12-3 or TRBV12-4 and TRBJ1-6, with D uncertain. The CDR3 runs 14 residues. The V and J ends lost 6 bases and 7 bases respectively, with 13 bases between them. The CDR3 bases are TGTGCCAGCAGCGCGGGGTTGAAAAATTCACCCCTCCACTTT. Encoded protein: CASSAGLKNSPLHF.